This T cell receptor (beta chain) was captured in a study of CD8 T cells in Susac syndrome. From germline, CDR1 is KGHDR and CDR2 SFDVKD. Between the trimmed V and J ends, which lost 9 bases and 4 bases, there was a span of 11 bases. This CDR3 has 13 amino acids. RNA, at about 0.45 to 1 ug, was reverse transcribed with random hexamers. Across 54 Vbeta and 13 Jbeta, immunoSEQ multiplex PCR amplified TCR beta CDR3. TCRdb reanalysed the immunoSEQ multiplex PCR reads using MiXCR and keeps one entry per CDR3 protein. This table has 150,000 to 160,000 distinct CDR3 sequences, roughly 95% appearing once. The sample taken for sequencing was CD8+ T cells from PBMCs. The TCR sequence derives from a human donor with multiple sclerosis. This chain joins TRBV24-1 and TRBJ2-2; perhaps TRBD1 as D (6 bases). CDR3 sequence: CATLDRLTGELFF. In DNA form, the CDR3 reads TGTGCCACCCTAGACAGGCTCACCGGGGAGCTGTTTTTT.